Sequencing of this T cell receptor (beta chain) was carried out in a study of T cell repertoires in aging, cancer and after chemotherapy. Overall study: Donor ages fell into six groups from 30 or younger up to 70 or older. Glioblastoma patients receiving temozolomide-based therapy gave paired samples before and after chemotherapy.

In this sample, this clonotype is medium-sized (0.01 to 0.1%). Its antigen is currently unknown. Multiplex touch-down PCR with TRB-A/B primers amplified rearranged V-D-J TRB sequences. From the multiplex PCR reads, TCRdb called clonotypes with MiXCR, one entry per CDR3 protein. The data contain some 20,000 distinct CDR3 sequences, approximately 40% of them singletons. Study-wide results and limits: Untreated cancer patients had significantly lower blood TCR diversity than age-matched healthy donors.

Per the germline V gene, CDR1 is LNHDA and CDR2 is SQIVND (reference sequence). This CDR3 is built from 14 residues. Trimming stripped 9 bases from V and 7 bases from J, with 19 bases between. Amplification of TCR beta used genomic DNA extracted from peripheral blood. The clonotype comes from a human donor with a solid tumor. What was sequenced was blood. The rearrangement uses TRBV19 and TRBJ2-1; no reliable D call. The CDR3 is CASRDTPSGNEQFF. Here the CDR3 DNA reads TGTGCCAGCCGAGACACCCCATCCGGGAATGAGCAGTTCTTC.